This TCR beta chain was captured in a study of post-analysis software for immune sequencing data (dated by TCRdb to about 2015). Background on the whole study: Recorded disease courses included relapsing-remitting, secondary progressive and progressive-relapsing multiple sclerosis, with some patients lacking subtype annotation. The multiple sclerosis patient repertoires were compared with about a dozen previously published healthy control repertoires from donors aged 6 to 25 years. A subset of samples was prepared in parallel using single-end sample barcoding, then pooled and co-amplified after Illumina adapter ligation.

General conclusions and limits of the study: Strong co-clustering of samples prepared in the same batch was shown by direct clustering with F measure, prompting a batch-effect correction. The control group was slightly older than the multiple sclerosis patient group. Significantly lower normalized Chao1 diversity was found in multiple sclerosis patients than in controls, suggesting substantial peripheral T-cell clonal expansion. Significantly higher frequencies in patients than in controls were found for roughly 5 TRBV segments, including TRBV5-6, TRBV5-1 and TRBV20-1.

The table lists this clonotype with a few counts. Its antigen remains unidentified. No qualities accompany the bases; no much larger clone lies one base away. To demonstrate the VDJtools post-analysis software, the study profiled TCR beta repertoires from the peripheral blood of 10 to 15 young patients with multiple sclerosis. Multiple sclerosis patients were children and adolescents aged about 6 to 16 years. The CDR3 measures 16 amino acids from cysteine to phenylalanine. Only the CDR3 part of the read is kept: 48 bases, read in frame from the first base. The germline V gene sets CDR1 to SGHRS and CDR2 to YFSETQ. V is trimmed back by 4 bases and J by 5 bases, and the junction contains 8 bases that no gene match accounts for. Receptors were amplified or captured by PCR. Sequencing used an Illumina HiSeq 2500. To reduce PCR and sequencing biases, unique molecular identifiers were incorporated into the TCR beta cDNA libraries. Roughly 500,000 cDNA molecules were obtained per 1 to 10 million input T cells, so each molecule approximated one T cell. The patient libraries were prepared and sequenced using the same protocol as the earlier healthy control dataset. Within a given batch, samples were prepared together, multiplexed and sequenced on the same HiSeq lane. Per the source publication's procedure: Raw barcoded reads were processed with MIGEC, discarding single-read molecular identifier groups before consensus assembly and CDR3 extraction. Clonotype tables were post-analysed with VDJtools, normalizing diversity by down-sampling all datasets to the smallest sample size. In repertoire overlap clustering, CDR3 amino acid sequences, but not nucleotide sequences, were matched to correct batch-related cross-sample contamination. Clones were called with MiXCR by TCRdb after fastp trimmed the public reads at Q25, and only in-frame beta chains were retained. Records with the same CDR3 protein are collapsed into one entry carrying the most frequent genes and DNA. These V and J calls rely on TCRdb rather than the paper's analysis. This sample is represented by fewer than 900,000 distinct CDR3 sequences; about 45% of them were singletons. Roughly 4.4% of the sample comes from the top ten.

The sequence came from a girl aged 10 to 17 with multiple sclerosis. The specimen sequenced was blood. Recombination linked TRBV5-1 to TRBJ2-5, with 13 central nucleotides matching TRBD2. The DNA reads TGCGCCAGCAGCCCGCCGGGACTAGCGGGAAGGGAGACCCAGTACTTC. Translated, this gives CASSPPGLAGRETQYF.